This T cell receptor beta chain was identified during a study of cytotoxic CD8 clonotypes in ibrutinib-treated CLL. Background on the study: Mean values per sample were 255,043 productive templates and 98,000 or so productive rearrangements.

Repertoires were generated with immunoSEQ multiplex PCR, while TCRdb's copy carries only in-frame clones and drops some. The repertoire holds some 150,000 clones, with 60% to 80% as singletons. This CDR3 is 14 amino acids long. Germline V CDR1 and CDR2: MDHEN, SYDVKM. Study results and limitations: Upon ibrutinib response clonality rose, and upon progression it fell back toward baseline. Baseline clonality was higher than in age-matched healthy donors and moved in step with circulating CD8+ T-cell counts.

This clone was detected once. As yet, its antigen is unknown. An end of the junction does not agree with germline; a read error may underlie this. This sequence was found in a human donor with chronic lymphocytic leukemia. The chain employs TRBV28 and TRBJ2-1, with 8 bases matching TRBD1. The sequencing used PBMCs, collected after 12 months of ibrutinib treatment. In DNA, the CDR3 is TGTGCCAGCCTCACAGGGGGGTCCTTCAATGAGCAGTTCTTC. Protein sequence: CASLTGGSFNEQFF.